This T cell receptor (beta chain) was obtained from a study of quantifying T cell responses using KT2 cells (dated by TCRdb to 2016 to 2017). Looking at the study overall: RNA was DNase-treated and reverse transcribed with TCR alpha and beta constant-region primers, mostly using SuperScript III. The efficiency of the T4 ligation step under optimum conditions was estimated to be greater than 9.5%. PCR2 was performed as a SYBR Green qPCR and was stopped at a predetermined fluorescence threshold so that over-amplification was avoided. Beyond this particular receptor, the publication reports: Saturation in the detection of KT2 sequences was observed at very high KT2 spike-in numbers. KT2 sequences were detected down to the lowest spike-in tested, which was about one KT2 cell per 100,000 PBMC. Counts of KT2 alpha and beta sequences scaled linearly with input KT2 cell number over several orders of magnitude. The study did not include a side-by-side comparison of this pipeline with other TCR sequencing techniques.

Library preparation was by UMI-ligation and nested PCR. A single-stranded oligonucleotide bearing the Illumina SP2 sequence and a UMI was ligated to the 3' end of the cDNA with T4 RNA ligase 1. PCR1 ran approximately 4 cycles (98°C 15 s, 69°C 30 s, 72°C 40 s); the beta primer was an equimolar mix of RC1.1 and RC1.2 covering TRBC1 and TRBC2. From PCR2 onward, TCR alpha and beta chains were processed separately, and sample indices and Illumina adaptors were added. Placed after an 8-base spacer, the UMI was made up of 12 random nucleotides arranged as two hexamers with a spacer between them. The libraries were sequenced on an Illumina MiSeq using v2 2x251 paired-end chemistry, usually with some 11 samples in each run. PhiX DNA at roughly 5-8% was added to each sequencing library to increase diversity. In the source study's methods: bcl2fastq converted raw reads to FASTQ, and Demultiplexor demultiplexed the reads by dual indices. Decombinator assigned V and J genes by tag matching, allowing a single base-pair mismatch. UMIs were used by Collapsinator to correct both sequencing errors and frequency errors caused by PCR heterogeneity. CDR3Translator converted Decombinator identifiers to nucleotide sequence, translated to amino acids, and extracted CDR3 using C- and N-terminal motifs. A cluster of KT2 sequences that shared one unique molecular identifier was counted as a single distinct KT2 TCR. The public sequencing data were trimmed at Q25 with fastp and processed into clonotypes with MiXCR by TCRdb, which kept only in-frame beta chains. Every entry covers one CDR3 protein and lists the most common genes and DNA from its rows. These V and J calls derive from TCRdb rather than the authors' analysis. The sample contains tens of thousands of distinct CDR3 sequences, about 7.3% of them found a single time. Of the sample, 15% to 19% falls within the top ten clones.

With respect to this clonotype: Its recognized antigen is unknown. The record has no base qualities; no much larger clone is one base away.

The germline V and J ends show losses of 1 base and 2 bases respectively, and no gene match explains 2 bases of the junction. Via the germline V gene (reference sequence), CDR1 is SGHNT and CDR2 YYREEE. CDR3 length: 15 amino acids, cysteine to phenylalanine. The sequence is cut down to CDR3 DNA, 45 bases in frame from base 1. Known numbers of KT2, a T cell clone whose TCR had been sequenced previously, were spiked into unfractionated PBMC to test the sensitivity and accuracy of the pipeline. A range of KT2-to-PBMC ratios was set up by mixing KT2 cells into a fixed number of PBMC. The TCR comes from a human donor. The material sequenced was PBMCs spiked with cells of the T cell clone KT2. This sequence uses TRBV5-4 and TRBJ1-4; 7 central nucleotides agree with TRBD1. The DNA sequence follows: TGTGCCAGCAGCTTGTCGGGACAGACTAATGAAAAACTGTTTTTT. Its protein reads: CASSLSGQTNEKLFF.